This passage covers 20 T cell receptor beta chains from one sample sequenced in a study of blood T cells in healthy people across ages. The authors ran a second PCR of roughly 7 to 11 cycles using a sample-barcoded 5' primer and a J-beta primer mix. Using its own MiXCR run on the 5' RACE reads, TCRdb lists one record per CDR3 protein. The table includes about 1.4 million distinct CDR3 sequences, around 59% detected once. Sequencing was performed on blood. Receptors were obtained from a man in his late teens or twenties in good health.

The chain couples TRBV10-3 to TRBJ2-7, with TRBD1 identical over 9 bases. The CDR3 consists of 13 residues. The germline V gene encodes CDR1 ENHRY and CDR2 SYGVKD. After removal of 8 bases from V and 5 bases from J, the junction contained 7 bases not matched to a gene. CDR3: CAILGTGWNEQYF. As DNA, the CDR3 is TGTGCCATCCTTGGGACAGGGTGGAACGAGCAGTACTTC.

V is TRBV20-1 and J is TRBJ2-1; 13 nucleotides align to TRBD2. V trimming: 5 bases; J trimming: 5 bases; junction bases outside the gene matches: 3. There are 14 residues in the CDR3. Germline V CDR1 and CDR2: DFQATT, SNEGSKA (reference sequence). CDR3 protein: CSAWTSGGDNEQFF. CDR3 bases: TGCAGTGCTTGGACTAGCGGGGGTGACAATGAGCAGTTCTTC.

This rearrangement joins TRBV4-2 to TRBJ2-1; TRBD2 agrees at 8 bases. CDR3 size: 15 residues. CDR1 is LGHNA and CDR2 is YNFKEQ in the germline V gene. The V segment lost 8 bases and the J segment 1 base; nucleotides outside the gene matches: 7. The CDR3 loop is CASRGGIGSYNEQFF. The CDR3 bases are TGTGCCAGCCGGGGGGGGATTGGTTCCTACAATGAGCAGTTCTTC.

The rearrangement joins TRBV20-1 to TRBJ2-1; TRBD2 aligns across 8 bases. Trimming cost V 5 bases and J 1 base; bases outside gene matches: 4. The CDR3 is 14 residues long. Germline CDR1 DFQATT, CDR2 SNEGSKA (reference sequence). The DNA for the CDR3 is TGCAGTGCTGTCTCGGGGGGGTCCTACAATGAGCAGTTCTTC. This codes for CSAVSGGSYNEQFF.

This clonotype was counted between two and nine times. This rearrangement joins TRBV7-2 to TRBJ2-3; D is ambiguous. The CDR3 is made up of 16 amino acids. V was clipped by 4 bases and J by 4 bases, with 18 bases between them. CDR1 and CDR2 (germline): SGHTA, FQGNSA. CDR3 amino acids: CASSSIIPSLSDTQYF. For the CDR3, the DNA is TGTGCCAGCAGCTCTATTATTCCCTCCCTGTCAGATACGCAGTATTTT.

The rearrangement joins TRBV20-1 to TRBJ1-6; no clear D gene. Deletions cut 6 bases from V and 7 bases from J, with 16 bases between. The CDR3 covers 14 residues. Germline loops: CDR1 DFQATT, CDR2 SNEGSKA (reference sequence). CDR3 nucleotide sequence: TGCAGTGCACGAGCCGGACCGCGCAATTCACCCCTCCACTTT. It specifies CSARAGPRNSPLHF.

This clonotype was seen many times. This sequence joins TRBV27 and TRBJ1-2; TRBD1 is a possible D gene (6 bases). V lost 0 bases and J lost 8, with 13 bases in between. CDR3 size: 14 residues. Germline lookup yields CDR1 MNHEY and CDR2 SMNVEV (reference sequence). The CDR3 sequence is CASSLSGGARGYTF. DNA of the CDR3: TGTGCCAGCAGTTTATCAGGGGGGGCGCGAGGCTACACCTTC.

This chain connects TRBV4-1 to TRBJ2-5, with 7 bases lining up with TRBD1. The V gene end was trimmed by 0 bases and the J gene end by 5 bases; junction bases not matched to a gene: 9. The CDR3 consists of 16 residues. Germline assignment: CDR1 MGHRA and CDR2 YSYEKL. The CDR3 sequence is CASSQEGAQGVETQYF. The CDR3 nucleotides read TGCGCCAGCAGCCAAGAAGGGGCGCAGGGGGTTGAGACCCAGTACTTC.

This clonotype was picked up a small number of times. The chain has TRBV7-2 and TRBJ2-7; a weak D match, TRBD2 (6 bases). Trimming removed 2 bases from V and 3 bases from J, with 14 bases in between. The CDR3 runs 15 residues. The germline V gene encodes CDR1 SGHTA and CDR2 FQGNSA. DNA for the CDR3: TGTGCCAGCAGCTTATACGTATCGGGAGTCTACGAGCAGTACTTC. It encodes CASSLYVSGVYEQYF.

This clonotype was observed a handful of times. V and J are TRBV15 and TRBJ1-2; possible D gene TRBD1, 5 bases. Germline V gene data show CDR1 as LNHNV and CDR2 as YYDKDF (reference sequence). The V end was cut by 1 base, the J end by 3 bases, with 18 bases between. This CDR3 is 17 amino acids long. CDR3 nucleotide sequence: TGTGCCACCAGCAGAGCGCCTGCAGGGATCTTGGACTATGGCTACACCTTC. This gives the protein CATSRAPAGILDYGYTF.

This clonotype was detected only a few times. This sequence joins TRBV6-5 and TRBJ2-5, with D tentatively TRBD2 (6 bases). Judging by the DNA end, TRBJ2-7 fits better; the J call may be wrong. This CDR3 region has 16 residues. Germline values: CDR1 MNHEY, CDR2 SVGAGI. The CDR3 region is CASSYSRYGGDYEQYF. CDR3 nucleotides: TGTGCCAGCAGTTACTCGAGGTACGGAGGGGACTACGAGCAGTACTTC.

This CDR3 is CASDLPSYNEQYF. As DNA, the CDR3 is TGTGCCAGTGACCTGCCTTCCTACAATGAGCAGTACTTC. The chain joins TRBV2 to TRBJ2-5, with D unresolved. V shed 9 bases and J shed 11 bases, with 22 bases lying between them. Germline loops: CDR1 SNHLY, CDR2 FYNNEI. The CDR3 contains 13 residues.

The J gene is TRBJ1-2, the V gene TRBV7-9, with D unresolved. Germline CDR1 and CDR2: SEHNR and FQNEAQ (reference sequence). Trimming removed 3 bases from V and 5 bases from J, with 10 bases in between. The CDR3 runs 13 residues. CDR3 sequence reads: CASSFRPMYGYTF. CDR3 DNA: TGTGCCAGCAGCTTCCGCCCAATGTATGGCTACACCTTC.

This clonotype was observed a handful of times. The rearrangement links TRBV20-1 to TRBJ2-7; tentative D call: TRBD1 (6 bases). V was shortened by 5 bases and J by 3 bases, with 11 bases between the two germline ends. The CDR3 length is 12 residues. Germline CDR1 reads DFQATT; CDR2 reads SNEGSKA (reference sequence). The CDR3 region has the DNA TGCAGTGCTTCACAGGGTGGCTACGAGCAGTACTTC. It translates to CSASQGGYEQYF.

The chain is built from TRBV29-1 and TRBJ2-2; unclear D gene. This CDR3 is built from 13 residues. V was pared by 7 bases and J by 7 bases, with 16 bases between. Per the germline V gene, CDR1 is SQVTM and CDR2 is ANQGSEA. The CDR3 protein is CSAGRAYRGELFF. The CDR3 DNA sequence: TGCAGCGCTGGAAGGGCCTACCGCGGGGAGCTGTTTTTT.

This chain joins TRBV20-1 and TRBJ2-4; TRBD1 agrees at 9 bases. The V segment lost 5 bases and the J segment 7 bases; nucleotides outside the gene matches: 6. Germline V CDR1 and CDR2: DFQATT, SNEGSKA (reference sequence). The length of the CDR3 is 13 residues. The chain's CDR3 is CSASRTGENIQYF. The DNA of the CDR3 is TGCAGTGCTTCCCGGACAGGGGAGAACATTCAGTACTTC.

The gene calls are TRBV10-3 and TRBJ2-1; 8 bases fit TRBD2. The CDR3 is 13 residues long. The germline CDR1 and CDR2 sequences are ENHRY and SYGVKD. V was pared by 6 bases and J by 6 bases, with 4 bases of the junction left unmatched. The CDR3 bases are TGTGCCATCAGAGCACGGGAGGGCAATGAGCAGTTCTTC. As protein: CAIRAREGNEQFF.

V gene TRBV14 combines with J gene TRBJ2-3; 7 bases are shared with TRBD2. Germline CDR1 SGHDN, CDR2 FVKESK. The CDR3 consists of 16 residues. V shed 4 bases, J shed 2 bases, and the junction held 9 bases outside the gene matches. The CDR3 loop is CASSPEQRGITDTQYF. The CDR3 DNA sequence: TGTGCCAGCAGCCCCGAGCAGCGGGGAATCACAGATACGCAGTATTTT.

The gene calls are TRBV20-1 and TRBJ2-7; 9 positions match TRBD2. V lost 6 bases, J lost 2 bases, and 11 bases stayed unmatched. Germline V gene data show CDR1 as DFQATT and CDR2 as SNEGSKA (reference sequence). The CDR3 has 15 residues. The CDR3: CSAPGGGGGAYEQYF. The CDR3 bases are TGCAGTGCGCCCGGCGGTGGCGGGGGGGCCTACGAGCAGTACTTC.

Here the CDR3 reads CASSIGGVQETQYF. The CDR3 DNA sequence: TGTGCCAGCAGCATAGGGGGGGTCCAAGAGACCCAGTACTTC. The rearrangement joins TRBV7-7 to TRBJ2-5, with a possible D match to TRBD2 (7 bases). The germline CDR1 and CDR2 sequences are SSHAT and FNYEAQ (reference sequence). CDR3 length: 14 amino acids. Trimming pared 5 bases from V and 1 base from J, leaving 11 bases between. The full variable domain, its missing parts supplied by reference TRBV7-7 and TRBJ2-5, is GAGVSQSPRYKVTKRGQDVTLRCDPISSHATLYWYQQALGQGPEFLTYFNYEAQPDKSGLPSDRFSAERPEGSISTLTIQRTEQRDSAMYRCASSIGGVQETQYFGPGTRLLVL.